This TCR beta chain is from a study of STAT5B mutations in CD4+ large granular lymphocyte leukemia. Per the study methods: A productive frequency of 2.59 x 10-5 was the lowest detectable. This table comes from immunoSEQ multiplex PCR, and its TCRdb copy is limited to in-frame clones, with some not included. From that table come the V and J calls and clone size; the DNA was used to work out D and trimming. The table includes 25,000 to 30,000 clones, around 80% detected once. General observations from the study: Patient CD4-sorted repertoires looked more clonal than healthy CD4+ repertoires, even without putative leukemic clones.

This clone was seen just once. Antigen unknown. Germline V gene lookup returns CDR1 MGHDK and CDR2 SYGVNS. Trimming removed 3 bases at V and 5 bases at J, with 16 bases between. The CDR3 totals 15 residues. The sequencing sample was made of CD4+ T cells from blood buffy coats. The chain has TRBV25-1 and TRBJ1-1; D might be TRBD1 (5 bases). The receptor comes from a human donor in good health. The CDR3 nucleotides read TGTGCCAGCAGTGAGCTGGGTGGGAAGGGGACTGAAGCTTTCTTT. Translated: CASSELGGKGTEAFF. Drawing the rest from reference TRBV25-1 and TRBJ1-1, the complete variable domain is EADIYQTPRYLVIGTGKKITLECSQTMGHDKMYWYQQDPGMELHLIHYSYGVNSTEKGDLSSESTVSRIRTEHFPLTLESARPSHTSQYLCASSELGGKGTEAFFGQGTRLTVV.